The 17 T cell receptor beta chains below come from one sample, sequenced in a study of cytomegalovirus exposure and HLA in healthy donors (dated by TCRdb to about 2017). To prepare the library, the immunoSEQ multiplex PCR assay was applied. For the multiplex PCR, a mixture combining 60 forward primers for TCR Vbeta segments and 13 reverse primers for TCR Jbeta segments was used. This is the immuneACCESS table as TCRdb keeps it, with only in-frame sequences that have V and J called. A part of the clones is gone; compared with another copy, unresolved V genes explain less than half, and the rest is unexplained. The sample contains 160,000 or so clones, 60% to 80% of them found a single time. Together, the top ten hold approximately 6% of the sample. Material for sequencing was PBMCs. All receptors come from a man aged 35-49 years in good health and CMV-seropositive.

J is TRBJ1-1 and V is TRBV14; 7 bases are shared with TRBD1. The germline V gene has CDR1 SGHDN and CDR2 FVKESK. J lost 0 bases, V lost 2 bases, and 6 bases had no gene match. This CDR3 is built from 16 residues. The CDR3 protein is CASSQTDRNMNTEAFF. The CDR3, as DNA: TGTGCCAGCAGCCAAACGGACAGGAACATGAACACTGAAGCTTTCTTT.

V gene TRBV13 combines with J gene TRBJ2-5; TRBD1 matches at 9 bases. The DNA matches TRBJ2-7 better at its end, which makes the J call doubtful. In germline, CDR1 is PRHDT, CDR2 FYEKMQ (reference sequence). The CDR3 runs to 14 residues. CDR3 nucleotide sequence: TGTGCCAGCAGCCCAAGACAGGGGGCCTACGAGCAGTACTTC. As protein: CASSPRQGAYEQYF.

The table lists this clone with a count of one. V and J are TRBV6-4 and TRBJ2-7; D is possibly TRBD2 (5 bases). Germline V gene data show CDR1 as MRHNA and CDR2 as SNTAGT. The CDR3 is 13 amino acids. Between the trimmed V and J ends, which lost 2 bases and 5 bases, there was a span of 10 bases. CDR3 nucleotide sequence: TGTGCCAGCAGTGACGGCCCGGAGGACGAGCAGTACTTC. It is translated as CASSDGPEDEQYF.

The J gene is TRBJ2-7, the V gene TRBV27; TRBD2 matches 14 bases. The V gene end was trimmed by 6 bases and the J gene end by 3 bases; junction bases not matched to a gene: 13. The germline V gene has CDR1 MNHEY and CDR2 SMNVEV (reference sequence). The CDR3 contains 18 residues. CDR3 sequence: CASSSPGLAGGSVYEQYF. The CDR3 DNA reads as TGTGCCAGCAGCTCACCCGGACTAGCGGGAGGATCCGTCTACGAGCAGTACTTC.

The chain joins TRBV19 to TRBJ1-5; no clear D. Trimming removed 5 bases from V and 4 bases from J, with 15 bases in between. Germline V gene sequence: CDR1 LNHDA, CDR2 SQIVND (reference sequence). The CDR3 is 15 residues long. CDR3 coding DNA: TGTGCCAGTAGTTACACGGGAACGCAAAATCAGCCCCAGCATTTT. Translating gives CASSYTGTQNQPQHF.

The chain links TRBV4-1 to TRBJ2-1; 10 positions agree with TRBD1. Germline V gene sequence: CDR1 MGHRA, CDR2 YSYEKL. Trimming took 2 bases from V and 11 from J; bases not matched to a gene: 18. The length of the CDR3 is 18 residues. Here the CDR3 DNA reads TGCGCCAGCAGCCAATCTCCGCTGCTGGGACAGGGGCCGGGTCAGCAGTTCTTC. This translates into CASSQSPLLGQGPGQQFF.

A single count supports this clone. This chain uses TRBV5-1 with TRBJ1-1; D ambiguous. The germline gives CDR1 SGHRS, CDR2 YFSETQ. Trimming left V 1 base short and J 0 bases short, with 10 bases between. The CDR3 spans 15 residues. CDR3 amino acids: CASSLSGNLNTEAFF. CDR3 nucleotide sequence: TGCGCCAGCAGCTTGAGCGGGAATCTGAACACTGAAGCTTTCTTT.

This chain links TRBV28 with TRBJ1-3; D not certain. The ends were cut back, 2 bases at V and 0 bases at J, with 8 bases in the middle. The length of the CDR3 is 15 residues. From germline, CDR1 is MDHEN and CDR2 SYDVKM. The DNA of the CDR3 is TGTGCCAGCAGTTTAAGGTACAGCTCTGGAAACACCATATATTTT. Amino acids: CASSLRYSSGNTIYF.

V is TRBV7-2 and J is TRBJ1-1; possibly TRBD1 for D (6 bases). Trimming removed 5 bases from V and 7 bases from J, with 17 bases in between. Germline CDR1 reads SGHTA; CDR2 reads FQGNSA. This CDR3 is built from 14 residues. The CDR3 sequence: CASSPFRGAVEAFF. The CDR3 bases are TGTGCCAGCAGCCCATTTCGGGGGGCGGTTGAAGCTTTCTTT.

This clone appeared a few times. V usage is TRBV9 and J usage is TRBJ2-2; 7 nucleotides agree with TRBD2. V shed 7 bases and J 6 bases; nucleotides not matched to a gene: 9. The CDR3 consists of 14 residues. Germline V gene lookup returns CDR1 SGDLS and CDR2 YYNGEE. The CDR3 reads CASHRGGVAGELFF. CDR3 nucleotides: TGTGCCAGCCACCGGGGAGGGGTAGCCGGGGAGCTGTTTTTT. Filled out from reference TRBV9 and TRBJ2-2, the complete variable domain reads DSGVTQTPKHLITATGQRVTLRCSPRSGDLSVYWYQQSLDQGLQFLIQYYNGEERAKGNILERFSAQQFPDLHSELNLSSLELGDSALYFCASHRGGVAGELFFGEGSRLTVL.

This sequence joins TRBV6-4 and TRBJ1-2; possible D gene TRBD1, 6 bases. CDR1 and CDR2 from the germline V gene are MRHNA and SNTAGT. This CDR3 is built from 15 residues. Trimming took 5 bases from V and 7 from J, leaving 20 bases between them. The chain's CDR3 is CASSPQGGGAAGYTF. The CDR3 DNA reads TGTGCCAGCAGTCCCCAGGGAGGGGGGGCGGCTGGCTACACCTTC.

The DNA of the CDR3 is TGTGCCAGTAGCGGGACTAGCGGGAGTTATGAGCAGTTCTTC. It codes for CASSGTSGSYEQFF. This sequence joins TRBV19 and TRBJ2-1; 14 positions match TRBD2. This CDR3 contains 14 residues. V was pared by 6 bases and J by 8 bases, with 3 bases of the junction left unmatched. Germline V gives CDR1 LNHDA, CDR2 SQIVND (reference sequence).

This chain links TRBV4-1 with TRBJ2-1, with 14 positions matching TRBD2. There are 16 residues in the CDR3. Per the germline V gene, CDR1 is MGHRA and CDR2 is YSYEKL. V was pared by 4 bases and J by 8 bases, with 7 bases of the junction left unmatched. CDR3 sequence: CASSPRLAGGIDEQFF. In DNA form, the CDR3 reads TGCGCCAGCAGCCCCCGACTAGCGGGAGGGATTGATGAGCAGTTCTTC.

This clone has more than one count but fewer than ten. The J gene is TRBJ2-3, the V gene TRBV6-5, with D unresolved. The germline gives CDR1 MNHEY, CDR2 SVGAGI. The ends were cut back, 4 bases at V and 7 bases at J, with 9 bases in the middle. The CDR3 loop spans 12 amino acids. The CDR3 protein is CASSSAVNTQYF. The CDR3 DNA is TGTGCCAGCAGTTCCGCAGTGAATACGCAGTATTTT.

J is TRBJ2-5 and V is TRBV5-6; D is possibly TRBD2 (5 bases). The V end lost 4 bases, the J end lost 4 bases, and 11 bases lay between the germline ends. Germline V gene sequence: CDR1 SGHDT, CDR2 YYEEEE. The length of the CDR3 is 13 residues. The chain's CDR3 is CASSADSGETQYF. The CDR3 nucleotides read TGTGCCAGCAGCGCGGACTCGGGAGAGACCCAGTACTTC.

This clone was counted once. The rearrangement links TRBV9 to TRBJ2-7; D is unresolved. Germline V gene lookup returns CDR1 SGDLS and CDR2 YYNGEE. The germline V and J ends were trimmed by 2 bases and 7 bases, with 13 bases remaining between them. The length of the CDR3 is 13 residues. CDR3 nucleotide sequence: TGTGCCAGCAGCGTTAGCCCAGACCGAGAGCAGTACTTC. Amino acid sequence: CASSVSPDREQYF.

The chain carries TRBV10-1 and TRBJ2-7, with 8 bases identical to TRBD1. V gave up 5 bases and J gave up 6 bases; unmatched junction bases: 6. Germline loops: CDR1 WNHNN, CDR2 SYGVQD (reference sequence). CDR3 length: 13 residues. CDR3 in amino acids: CASSWDRSSEQYF. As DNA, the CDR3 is TGCGCCAGCAGTTGGGACAGGTCGAGCGAGCAGTACTTC.